Each of the 10 T cell receptor beta chains below was sequenced from the same sample in a study of shared clonotypes between healthy human individuals. Only in-frame clones appear in the TCRdb table, and some are missing; sequencing was by immunoSEQ multiplex PCR. The sample shows roughly 680,000 clones, over 60% of them seen only once. Sequencing used memory CD4+ T cells sorted from blood. Sample subset: CD45RA-negative fraction. Every receptor here comes from a woman aged 25-40 years in good health.

The chain uses TRBV7-2 and TRBJ1-1, with D possibly TRBD1 on 6 matching bases. Trimming removed 5 bases from V and 2 bases from J, with 9 bases in between. The germline CDR1 and CDR2 sequences are SGHTA and FQGNSA. The CDR3 extends over 13 amino acids. As DNA, the CDR3 is TGTGCCAGCAGCCCCGGGACAAACACTGAAGCTTTCTTT. Its protein is CASSPGTNTEAFF.

The table lists this clone with a few counts. The chain couples TRBV5-1 to TRBJ2-1, with TRBD2 matching over 12 bases. Germline-derived CDR1 and CDR2 are SGHRS and YFSETQ. V lost 0 bases, J lost 3 bases, and 1 base stayed unmatched. The CDR3 has 16 amino acids. The CDR3 spells CASSLGTSGVYNEQFF. The CDR3 DNA is TGCGCCAGCAGCTTGGGGACTAGCGGGGTCTACAATGAGCAGTTCTTC. The full variable domain, with the rest looked up from reference TRBV5-1 and TRBJ2-1, is KAGVTQTPRYLIKTRGQQVTLSCSPISGHRSVSWYQQTPGQGLQFLFEYFSETQRNKGNFPGRFSGRQFSNSRSEMNVSTLELGDSALYLCASSLGTSGVYNEQFFGPGTRLTVL.

The CDR3 region is CASSPDRESTDTQYF. For the CDR3, the DNA is TGTGCCAGCAGCCCTGACAGAGAAAGCACAGATACGCAGTATTTT. This rearrangement joins TRBV11-2 to TRBJ2-3; weak D call: TRBD1 (5 bases). Germline V gives CDR1 SGHAT, CDR2 FQNNGV. The V end was cut by 5 bases, the J end by 0 bases, with 12 bases between. CDR3 length equals 15 residues.

This clone was seen once. This chain connects TRBV7-9 to TRBJ2-2, with D perhaps assigned TRBD1 or TRBD2 (5 bases each). Between the trimmed V and J ends, which lost 5 bases and 0 bases, there was a span of 13 bases. The CDR3 length is 16 residues. Germline V gene lookup returns CDR1 SEHNR and CDR2 FQNEAQ (reference sequence). CDR3 region: CASSPRGISNTGELFF. CDR3 DNA sequence: TGTGCCAGCAGCCCGAGGGGAATTTCGAACACCGGGGAGCTGTTTTTT.

The chain combines TRBV2 with TRBJ1-5, with D perhaps matching TRBD1 (5 bases). CDR3 size: 17 residues. Trimming shortened V by 4 bases and J by 6 bases, and 22 bases separated the two germline ends. The germline gives CDR1 SNHLY, CDR2 FYNNEI. DNA of the CDR3: TGTGCCAGCAGTGGCACACACGGGGGGATGTTTGGTCAGCCCCAGCATTTT. Its translation: CASSGTHGGMFGQPQHF.

V gene TRBV5-6 combines with J gene TRBJ2-5, with 11 nucleotides matching TRBD2. The CDR3 length is 15 residues. V shed 1 base, J shed 5 bases, and the junction held 4 bases outside the gene matches. CDR1 is SGHDT, CDR2 YYEEEE, per germline. The CDR3 loop reads CASSLRLAGGETQYF. The CDR3 DNA is TGTGCCAGCAGCTTGCGTCTAGCGGGAGGCGAGACCCAGTACTTC.

The chain uses TRBV28 and TRBJ2-7, with D possibly TRBD1 on 5 matching bases. In germline, CDR1 is MDHEN, CDR2 SYDVKM. There are 15 residues in the CDR3. Trimming pared 6 bases from V and 2 bases from J, leaving 17 bases between. CDR3: CASRPFWGLAYEQYF. The CDR3 DNA reads as TGTGCCAGCAGACCATTCTGGGGCCTTGCCTACGAGCAGTACTTC.

The genes are TRBV28 and TRBJ2-2; D not resolved. V lost 4 bases to trimming and J lost 3 bases, with 9 bases between them. Germline V gene data show CDR1 as MDHEN and CDR2 as SYDVKM. The CDR3 totals 14 residues. The CDR3 nucleotides read TGTGCCAGCAGTTCCCATCAGGACACCGGGGAGCTGTTTTTT. It specifies CASSSHQDTGELFF.

The chain carries TRBV7-8 and TRBJ1-5; D call uncertain. Trimming removed 1 base from V and 0 bases from J, with 7 bases in between. Germline V gene lookup returns CDR1 SGHVS and CDR2 FQNEAQ. This CDR3 has 15 amino acids. For the CDR3, the DNA is TGTGCCAGCAGCTTAGAGAGGTATAGCAATCAGCCCCAGCATTTT. As protein: CASSLERYSNQPQHF.

The V call is TRBV30, the J call TRBJ2-5; TRBD2 aligns across 9 bases. The CDR3 is made up of 16 amino acids. The germline gives CDR1 GTSNPN, CDR2 SVGIG (reference sequence). Trimming cost V 1 base and J 5 bases; bases outside gene matches: 11. This chain's CDR3 is CAWSANSGRDRETQYF. CDR3 bases: TGTGCCTGGAGTGCTAATAGCGGGAGAGATAGGGAGACCCAGTACTTC. Full variable domain (remainder filled in from reference TRBV30 and TRBJ2-5): SQTIHQWPATLVQPVGSPLSLECTVEGTSNPNLYWYRQAAGRGLQLLFYSVGIGQISSEVPQNLSASRPQDRQFILSSKKLLLSDSGFYLCAWSANSGRDRETQYFGPGTRLLVL.